This entry is about one T cell receptor (beta chain). TCR beta CDR3 regions were amplified from RNA. Initially, a first-round RT-PCR of the TCR CDR3 employed the HTBI primer set. Each CDR3 protein is one row after TCRdb ran MiXCR on the multiplex PCR reads. Among a few hundred thousand distinct CDR3 sequences, over 15% were seen once, and the ten largest hold around 17%. This sample is drawn from a study of T cells in Graves' hyperthyroidism and ophthalmopathy. The wider study: Peripheral blood collection took place at initial diagnosis, before any treatment.

Material for sequencing was blood. The sequence came from a woman under 30 with Graves' ophthalmopathy.

The CDR3 region has the DNA TGTGCCTGGACACGGGCCTACGAGCAGTACTTC. It specifies CAWTRAYEQYF. V is TRBV30 and J is TRBJ2-7, with unresolved D. The CDR3 has 11 residues. V was trimmed by 4 bases and J by 2 bases, leaving 6 bases between them. Germline V gene lookup returns CDR1 GTSNPN and CDR2 SVGIG (reference sequence).